Listed below are T cell receptor beta chains from one sample, sequenced in a study of CD8+CD57+ T cells in acquired aplastic anemia. TCRdb redid the calling of the reads with MiXCR, one entry per CDR3 protein. The sample lists 150,000 to 200,000 distinct CDR3 sequences; about two thirds were seen once. The sample comprised sorted CD4+, CD8+, or CD8+CD57+ T cells (not recorded which) from PBMCs. The receptors stem from a human donor with aplastic anemia. Both conserved end residues are trimmed from each CDR3. Fields, in order: V gene, CDR3 protein.

>TRBV25-1
ASSGYSQETQY
>TRBV9
ASSEGLAGGPYSYNEQF
>TRBV7-3
ASSVKDRGPKKLF
>TRBV15
ATSNGLEGQPQH
>TRBV6-6
ASSSPTNSYEQY
>TRBV10-3
AISEQDTQY
>TRBV19
ASSIRQGRETQY
>TRBV20-1
SARGTSGTGIAVYNEQF
>TRBV5-1
ASSLGAGPDTETQY
>TRBV20-1
SAGAGAGETEAF
>TRBV6-4
ASSPSGGDNTGELF
>TRBV7-9
ASSFRGGYEQY
>TRBV10-3
AISEVRGGSPLH
>TRBV12-3/TRBV12-4
ASTSGYEQF
>TRBV20-1
SAAGWSGDPSTDTQY